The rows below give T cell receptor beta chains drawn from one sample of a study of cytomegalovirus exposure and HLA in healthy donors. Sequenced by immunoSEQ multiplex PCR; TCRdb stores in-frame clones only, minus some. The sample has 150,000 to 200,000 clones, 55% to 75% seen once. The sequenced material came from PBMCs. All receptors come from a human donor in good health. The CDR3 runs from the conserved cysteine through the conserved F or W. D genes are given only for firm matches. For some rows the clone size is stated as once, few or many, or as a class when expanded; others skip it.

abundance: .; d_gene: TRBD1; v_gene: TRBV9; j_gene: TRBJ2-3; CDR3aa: CASSGSGGRDTQYF; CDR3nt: TGTGCCAGCAGCGGTTCAGGGGGACGGGATACGCAGTATTTT
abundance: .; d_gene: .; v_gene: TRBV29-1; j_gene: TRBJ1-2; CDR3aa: CSVELNYGYTF; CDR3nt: TGCAGCGTTGAACTTAACTATGGCTACACCTTC
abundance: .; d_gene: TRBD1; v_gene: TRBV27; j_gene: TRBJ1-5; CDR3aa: CASSLRGGGYQPQHF; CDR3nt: TGTGCCAGCAGTTTGCGAGGGGGCGGGTATCAGCCCCAGCATTTT
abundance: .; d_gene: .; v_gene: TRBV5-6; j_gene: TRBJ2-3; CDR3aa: CASSLVASGTDTQYF; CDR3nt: TGTGCCAGCAGCTTGGTGGCTAGCGGCACAGATACGCAGTATTTT
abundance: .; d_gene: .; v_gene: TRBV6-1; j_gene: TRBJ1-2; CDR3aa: CASSSRGTEHYGYTF; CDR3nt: TGTGCCAGCAGTTCTCGTGGAACAGAGCACTATGGCTACACCTTC
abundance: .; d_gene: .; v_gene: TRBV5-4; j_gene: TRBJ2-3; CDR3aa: CASNPWSSDTQYF; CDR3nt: TGTGCCAGCAACCCTTGGAGCTCTGATACGCAGTATTTT
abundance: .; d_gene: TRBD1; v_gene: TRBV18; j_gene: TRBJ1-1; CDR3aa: CASSPSTGGMNTEAFF; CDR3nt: TGTGCCAGCTCACCGTCAACAGGGGGCATGAACACTGAAGCTTTCTTT
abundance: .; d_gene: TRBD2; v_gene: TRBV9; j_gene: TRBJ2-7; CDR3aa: CASSVEAGAYEQYF; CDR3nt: TGTGCCAGCAGCGTAGAGGCGGGAGCCTACGAGCAGTACTTC
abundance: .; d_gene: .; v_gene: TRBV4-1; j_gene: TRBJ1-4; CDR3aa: CASSQGPLTGGDEKLFF; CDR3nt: TGCGCCAGCAGCCAAGGTCCTTTGACCGGGGGGGACGAAAAACTGTTTTTT
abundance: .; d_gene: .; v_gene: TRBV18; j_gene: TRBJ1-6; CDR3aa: CASSPPLAGAPKGSLHF; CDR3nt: TGTGCCAGCTCACCACCGCTGGCAGGGGCCCCGAAGGGGTCCCTCCACTTT
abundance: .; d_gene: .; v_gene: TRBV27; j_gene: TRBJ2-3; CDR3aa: CASSLTGSPDTQYF; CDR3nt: TGTGCCAGCAGTCTCACAGGGAGCCCAGATACGCAGTATTTT
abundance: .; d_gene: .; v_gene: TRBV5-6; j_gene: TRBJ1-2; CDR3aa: CASRTSPGGGEYGYTF; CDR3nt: TGTGCCAGCAGAACATCCCCTGGGGGGGGCGAGTATGGCTACACCTTC
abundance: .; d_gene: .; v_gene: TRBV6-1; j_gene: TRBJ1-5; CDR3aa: CASSERGATVYNQPQHF; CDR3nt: TGTGCCAGCAGTGAACGGGGGGCGACAGTCTACAATCAGCCCCAGCATTTT
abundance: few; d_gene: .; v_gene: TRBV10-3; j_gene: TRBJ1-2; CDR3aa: CAISDPGHHVGGYTF; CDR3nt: TGTGCCATCAGTGACCCGGGACATCACGTTGGAGGCTACACCTTC
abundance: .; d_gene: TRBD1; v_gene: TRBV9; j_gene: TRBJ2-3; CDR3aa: CASSVTQGDTRYF; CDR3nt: TGTGCCAGCAGCGTAACACAGGGGGATACGCGGTATTTT
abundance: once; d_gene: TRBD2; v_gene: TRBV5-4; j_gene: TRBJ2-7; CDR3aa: CAGSGGTYEQYF; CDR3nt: TGTGCCGGAAGCGGGGGTACCTACGAGCAGTACTTC
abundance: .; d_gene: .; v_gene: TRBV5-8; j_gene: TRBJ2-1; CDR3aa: CASSTYSSYNEQFF; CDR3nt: TGTGCCAGCTCCACATACAGCTCCTACAATGAGCAGTTCTTC
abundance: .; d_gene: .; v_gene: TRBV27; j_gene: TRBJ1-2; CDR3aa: CASSSAGYGYTF; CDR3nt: TGTGCCAGCAGTTCCGCAGGCTATGGCTACACCTTC
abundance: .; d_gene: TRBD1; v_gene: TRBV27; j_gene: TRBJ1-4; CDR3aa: CASSPGTASNEKLFF; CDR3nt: TGTGCCAGCAGTCCAGGGACAGCATCGAATGAAAAACTGTTTTTT
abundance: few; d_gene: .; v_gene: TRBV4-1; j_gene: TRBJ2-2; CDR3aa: CASSQTGAGELFF; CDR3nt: TGCGCCAGCAGCCAAACGGGGGCCGGGGAGCTGTTTTTT
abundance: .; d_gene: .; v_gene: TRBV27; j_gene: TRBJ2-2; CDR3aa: CASSLNGGNTGELFF; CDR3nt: TGTGCCAGCAGTTTGAACGGGGGTAACACCGGGGAGCTGTTTTTT
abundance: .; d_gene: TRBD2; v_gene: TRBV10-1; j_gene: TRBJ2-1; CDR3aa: CASSGSGGAPYNEQFF; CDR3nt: TGCGCCAGCAGTGGTAGCGGGGGGGCCCCCTACAATGAGCAGTTCTTC
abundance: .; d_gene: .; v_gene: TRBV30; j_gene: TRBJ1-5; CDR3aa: CAWSTGQYNQPQHF; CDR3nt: TGTGCCTGGAGTACAGGACAGTACAATCAGCCCCAGCATTTT
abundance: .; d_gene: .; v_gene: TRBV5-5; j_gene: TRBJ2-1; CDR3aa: CASSPEQGRYNEQFF; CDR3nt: TGTGCCAGCAGCCCAGAACAGGGCCGGTACAATGAGCAGTTCTTC
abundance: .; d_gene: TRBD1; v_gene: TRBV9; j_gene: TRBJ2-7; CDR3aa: CASSVDRGLTYEQYF; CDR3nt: TGTGCCAGCAGCGTTGACAGGGGTCTCACCTACGAGCAGTACTTC
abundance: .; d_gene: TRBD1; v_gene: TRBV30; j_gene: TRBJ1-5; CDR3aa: CAWRDGTDYNQPQHF; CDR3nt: TGTGCCTGGAGGGACGGGACAGACTACAATCAGCCCCAGCATTTT
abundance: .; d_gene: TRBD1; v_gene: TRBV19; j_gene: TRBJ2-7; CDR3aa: CASSILGQAYEQYF; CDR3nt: TGTGCCAGTAGTATTCTTGGACAGGCCTACGAGCAGTACTTC
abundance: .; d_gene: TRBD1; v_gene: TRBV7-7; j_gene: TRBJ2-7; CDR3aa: CASSLGTGTGHEQYF; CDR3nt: TGTGCTAGCAGCTTAGGCACCGGGACAGGGCACGAGCAGTACTTC
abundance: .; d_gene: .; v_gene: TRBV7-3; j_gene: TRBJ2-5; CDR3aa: CASSSTTGTQYF; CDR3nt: TGTGCCAGCAGCTCAACAACAGGGACCCAGTACTTC
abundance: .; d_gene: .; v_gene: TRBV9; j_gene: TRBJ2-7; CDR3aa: CASSYKGGTEQYF; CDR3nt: TGTGCCAGCAGCTACAAAGGAGGGACCGAGCAGTACTTC
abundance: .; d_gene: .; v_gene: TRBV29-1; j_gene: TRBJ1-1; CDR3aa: CSVGRFGGRTEAFF; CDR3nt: TGCAGCGTAGGCCGATTCGGGGGGCGGACTGAAGCTTTCTTT
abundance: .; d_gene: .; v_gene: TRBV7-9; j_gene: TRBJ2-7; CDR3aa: CASSLEAGDYEQYF; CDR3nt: TGTGCCAGCAGCTTAGAGGCAGGGGACTACGAGCAGTACTTC
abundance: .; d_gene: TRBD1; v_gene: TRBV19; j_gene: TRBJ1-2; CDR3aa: CASSMRDRVPADGYTF; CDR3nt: TGTGCCAGTAGTATGCGGGACAGGGTTCCTGCGGATGGCTACACCTTC
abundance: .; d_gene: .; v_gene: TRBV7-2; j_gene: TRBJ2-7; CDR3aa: CASSLDGYNEQYF; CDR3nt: TGTGCCAGCAGCTTAGATGGTTACAACGAGCAGTACTTC
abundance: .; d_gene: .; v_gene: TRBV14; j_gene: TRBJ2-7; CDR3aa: CASSQVRSQRIKSYEQYF; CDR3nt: TGTGCCAGCAGCCAAGTAAGGAGCCAGCGGATAAAGTCCTACGAGCAGTACTTC
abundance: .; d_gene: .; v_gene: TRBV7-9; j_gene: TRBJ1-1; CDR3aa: CASSLEAGINTEAFF; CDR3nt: TGTGCCAGCAGCTTAGAGGCGGGAATTAACACTGAAGCTTTCTTT